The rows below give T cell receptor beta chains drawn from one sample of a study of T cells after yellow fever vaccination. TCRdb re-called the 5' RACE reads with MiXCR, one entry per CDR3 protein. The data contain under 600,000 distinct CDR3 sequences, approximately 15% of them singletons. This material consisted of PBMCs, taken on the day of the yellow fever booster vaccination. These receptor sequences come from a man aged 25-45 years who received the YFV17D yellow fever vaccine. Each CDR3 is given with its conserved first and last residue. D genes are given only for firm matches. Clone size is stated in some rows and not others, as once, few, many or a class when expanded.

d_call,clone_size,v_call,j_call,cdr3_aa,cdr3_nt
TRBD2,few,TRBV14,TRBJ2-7,CASSQELAGLYEQYF,TGTGCCAGCAGCCAAGAGTTAGCGGGCCTATACGAGCAGTACTTC
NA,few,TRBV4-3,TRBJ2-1,CASSQDLGSYNEQFF,TGCGCCAGCAGCCAAGATCTGGGGAGCTACAATGAGCAGTTCTTC
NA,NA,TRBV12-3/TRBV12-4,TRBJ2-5,CASRRAWETQYF,TGTGCCAGCAGGAGGGCCTGGGAGACCCAGTACTTC
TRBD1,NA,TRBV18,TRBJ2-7,CASSPSTGHHEQYF,TGTGCCAGCTCACCCTCGACAGGGCACCACGAGCAGTACTTC
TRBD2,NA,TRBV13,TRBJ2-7,CASSPRSGGRIPYEQYF,TGTGCCAGCAGCCCCCGGTCGGGCGGGAGAATCCCCTACGAGCAGTACTTC
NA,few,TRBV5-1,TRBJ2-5,CASSLGAPGLPGRQETQYF,TGCGCCAGCAGCTTGGGGGCCCCCGGGTTACCGGGACGCCAAGAGACCCAGTACTTC
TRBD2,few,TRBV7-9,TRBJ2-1,CASSTGTSYDIDEQFF,TGTGCCAGCAGCACGGGGACTAGTTACGATATAGATGAGCAGTTCTTC
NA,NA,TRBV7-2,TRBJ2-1,CASSLGAGWGNEQFF,TGTGCCAGCAGCTTAGGGGCAGGGTGGGGCAATGAGCAGTTCTTC
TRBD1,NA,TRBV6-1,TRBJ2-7,CASSKYRGAVPYEQYF,TGTGCCAGCAGTAAGTACAGGGGCGCTGTCCCCTACGAGCAGTACTTC
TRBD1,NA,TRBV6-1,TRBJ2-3,CASGIGTGGADTQYF,TGTGCCAGCGGTATCGGGACAGGGGGCGCAGATACGCAGTATTTT
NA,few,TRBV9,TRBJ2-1,CASSVGTEYNEQFF,TGTGCCAGCAGCGTCGGGACGGAGTACAATGAGCAGTTCTTC
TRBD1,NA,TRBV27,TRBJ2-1,CASSPLATGGADNEQFF,TGTGCCAGCAGTCCCCTTGCGACAGGGGGCGCTGACAATGAGCAGTTCTTC
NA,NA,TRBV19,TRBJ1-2,CASSISSANYGYTF,TGTGCCAGTAGTATAAGTTCCGCTAACTATGGCTACACCTTC
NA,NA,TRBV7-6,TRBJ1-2,CASSLDSGAGTVYGYTF,TGTGCCAGCAGCTTAGACAGCGGGGCAGGAACCGTTTATGGCTACACCTTC
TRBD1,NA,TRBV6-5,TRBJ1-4,CASSFPDREANEKLFF,TGTGCCAGCAGTTTCCCGGACAGGGAGGCTAATGAAAAACTGTTTTTT
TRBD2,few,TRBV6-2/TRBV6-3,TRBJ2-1,CASSYSELAGHEQFF,TGTGCCAGCAGTTACTCGGAGCTAGCGGGACATGAGCAGTTCTTC
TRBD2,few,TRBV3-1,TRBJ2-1,CASSQDLAGNSYNEQFF,TGTGCCAGCAGCCAAGATTTAGCGGGAAACTCCTACAATGAGCAGTTCTTC
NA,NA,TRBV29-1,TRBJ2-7,CSVEGGRQAGYEQYF,TGCAGCGTTGAAGGGGGGCGGCAGGCGGGCTACGAGCAGTACTTC
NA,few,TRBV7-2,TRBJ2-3,CASRPGILNTQYF,TGTGCCAGCAGGCCGGGCATTCTTAATACGCAGTATTTT
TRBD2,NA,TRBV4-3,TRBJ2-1,CASSQGLAGNGFEQFF,TGCGCCAGCAGCCAGGGTCTAGCGGGAAACGGCTTTGAGCAGTTCTTC
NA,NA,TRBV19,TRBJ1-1,CASSIDSPVAEAFF,TGTGCCAGTAGTATTGACTCACCTGTCGCTGAAGCTTTCTTT
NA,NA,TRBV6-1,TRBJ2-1,CASRSGTSFYNEQFF,TGTGCCAGCAGATCCGGGACCTCCTTCTACAATGAGCAGTTCTTC
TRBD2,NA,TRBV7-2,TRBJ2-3,CASSSSASGVADTQYF,TGTGCCAGCAGCTCCTCAGCAAGCGGGGTGGCAGATACGCAGTATTTT
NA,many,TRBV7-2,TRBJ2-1,CASSLVAARMEQFF,TGTGCCAGCAGCCTTGTTGCGGCCCGGATGGAGCAGTTCTTC
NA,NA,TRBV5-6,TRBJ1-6,CASSLPRTDTLHF,TGTGCCAGCAGCTTGCCCAGGACAGACACACTCCACTTT
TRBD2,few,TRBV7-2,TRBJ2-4,CASTGGDLLAKNIQYF,TGTGCCAGCACGGGAGGGGATCTGCTAGCCAAAAACATTCAGTACTTC
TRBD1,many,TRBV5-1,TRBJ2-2,CASSSGQGNTGELFF,TGTGCCAGTAGTTCGGGACAGGGAAACACCGGGGAGCTGTTTTTT
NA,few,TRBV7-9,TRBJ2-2,CASSPLGGSRDTGELFF,TGTGCCAGCAGCCCCCTCGGGGGCAGCAGGGACACCGGGGAGCTGTTTTTT
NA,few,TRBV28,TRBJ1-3,CASSDTGFVGNTIYF,TGTGCCAGCAGCGACACAGGGTTCGTCGGAAACACCATATATTTT
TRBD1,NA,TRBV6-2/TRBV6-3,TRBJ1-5,CASSYSRTGGWSNQPQHF,TGTGCCAGCAGTTACTCGCGAACAGGGGGCTGGAGCAATCAGCCCCAGCATTTT
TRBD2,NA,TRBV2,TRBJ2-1,CASRFMGLAGELYNEQFF,TGTGCCAGCAGATTCATGGGACTAGCGGGAGAACTCTACAATGAGCAGTTCTTC
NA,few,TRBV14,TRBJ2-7,CASGRNAWEQYF,TGTGCCAGCGGGAGGAATGCCTGGGAGCAGTACTTC
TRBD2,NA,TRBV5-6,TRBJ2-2,CASSSSGRAAGELFF,TGTGCCAGCAGCTCTAGCGGGAGGGCGGCCGGGGAGCTGTTTTTT
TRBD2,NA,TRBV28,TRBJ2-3,CASSPGLAGGPYTDTQYF,TGTGCCAGCAGCCCGGGACTAGCGGGAGGGCCCTACACAGATACGCAGTATTTT
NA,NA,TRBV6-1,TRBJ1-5,CASSQTEYSNQPQHF,TGTGCCAGCAGCCAGACAGAGTATAGCAATCAGCCCCAGCATTTT
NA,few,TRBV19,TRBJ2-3,CASSIGGADTQYF,TGTGCCAGTAGTATCGGTGGCGCAGATACGCAGTATTTT
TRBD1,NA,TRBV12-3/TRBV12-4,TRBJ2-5,CASSPNLGGTGEGETQYF,TGTGCCAGCAGTCCTAACCTGGGAGGGACAGGGGAAGGCGAGACCCAGTACTTC
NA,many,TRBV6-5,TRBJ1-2,CASSLQGVYGYTF,TGTGCCAGCAGTTTGCAGGGAGTCTATGGCTACACCTTC